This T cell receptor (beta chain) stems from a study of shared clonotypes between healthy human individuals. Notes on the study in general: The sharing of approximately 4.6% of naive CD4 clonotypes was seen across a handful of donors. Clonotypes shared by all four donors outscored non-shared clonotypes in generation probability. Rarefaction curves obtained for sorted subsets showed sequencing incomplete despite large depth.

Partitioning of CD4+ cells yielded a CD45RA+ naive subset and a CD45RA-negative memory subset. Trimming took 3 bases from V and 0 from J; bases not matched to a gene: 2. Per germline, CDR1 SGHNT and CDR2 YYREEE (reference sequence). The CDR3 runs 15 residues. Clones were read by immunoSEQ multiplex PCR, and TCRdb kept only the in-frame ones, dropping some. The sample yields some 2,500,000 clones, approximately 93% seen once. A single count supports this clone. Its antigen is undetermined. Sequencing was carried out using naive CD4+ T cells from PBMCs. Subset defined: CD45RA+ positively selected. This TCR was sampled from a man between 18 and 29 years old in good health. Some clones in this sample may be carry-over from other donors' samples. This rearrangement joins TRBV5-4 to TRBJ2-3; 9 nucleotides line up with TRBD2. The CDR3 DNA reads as TGTGCCAGCAGCTCTAGCGGGACTAGCACAGATACGCAGTATTTT. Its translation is CASSSSGTSTDTQYF. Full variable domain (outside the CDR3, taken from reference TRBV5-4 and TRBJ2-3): ETGVTQSPTHLIKTRGQQVTLRCSSQSGHNTVSWYQQALGQGPQFIFQYYREEENGRGNFPPRFSGLQFPNYSSELNVNALELDDSALYLCASSSSGTSTDTQYFGPGTRLTVL.